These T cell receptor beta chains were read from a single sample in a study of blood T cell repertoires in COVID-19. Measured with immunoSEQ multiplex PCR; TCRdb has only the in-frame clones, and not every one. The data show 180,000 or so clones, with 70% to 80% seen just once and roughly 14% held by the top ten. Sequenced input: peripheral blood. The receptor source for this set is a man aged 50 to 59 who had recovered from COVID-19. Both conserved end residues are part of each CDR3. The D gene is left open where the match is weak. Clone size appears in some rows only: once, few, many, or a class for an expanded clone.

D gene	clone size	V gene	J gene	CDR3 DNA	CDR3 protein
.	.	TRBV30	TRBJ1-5	TGTGCCTGGGTAGACGGGAATGGCAATCAGCCCCAGCATTTT	CAWVDGNGNQPQHF
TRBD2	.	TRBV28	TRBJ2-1	TGTGCCAGCAGTTCGCCGGGACTAGCGATGTACAATGAGCAGTTCTTC	CASSSPGLAMYNEQFF
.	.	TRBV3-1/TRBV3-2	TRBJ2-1	TGTGCCAGCAGACACGGGACTGCGCAGTTCTTC	CASRHGTAQFF
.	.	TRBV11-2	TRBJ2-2	TGTGCCAGCAGCAAAGACAGGTTCGCGAACACCGGGGAGCTGTTTTTT	CASSKDRFANTGELFF
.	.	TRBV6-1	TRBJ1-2	TGTGCCAGCAGTGAAATCCAGGGTTGGGACTATGGCTACACCTTC	CASSEIQGWDYGYTF
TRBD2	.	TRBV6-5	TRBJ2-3	TGTGCCGGGTCGGGGGGTTCGCATGCAAATACGCAGTATTTT	CAGSGGSHANTQYF
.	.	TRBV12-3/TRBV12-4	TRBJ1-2	TGTGCCAGCAGTTACTCTAACTATGGCTACACCTTC	CASSYSNYGYTF
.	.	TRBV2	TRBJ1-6	TGTGCCAGGCAAATTTCAGTTAATTCACCCCTCCACTTT	CARQISVNSPLHF
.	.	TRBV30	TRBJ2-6	TGTGCCTGGAGTGCCGTAAGCGGGGCCAACGTCCTGACTTTC	CAWSAVSGANVLTF
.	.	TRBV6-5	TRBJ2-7	TGTGCCAGCAGCCCGTTTCGGGCCTACGAGCAGTACTTC	CASSPFRAYEQYF
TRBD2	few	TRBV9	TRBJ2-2	TGTGCCAGCAGCGCGGGACTAGTTCGTCCCGGGGAGCTGTTTTTT	CASSAGLVRPGELFF
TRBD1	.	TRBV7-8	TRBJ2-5	TGTGCCAGCAGCTTAACCAGGGGGCTAAACCAAGAGACCCAGTACTTC	CASSLTRGLNQETQYF
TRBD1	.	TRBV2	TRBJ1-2	TGTGCCAGCAGTCTGGGGACAGGGGGCCGTGGCTACACCTTC	CASSLGTGGRGYTF
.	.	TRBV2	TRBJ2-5	TGTGCCAGCATTGGCCTAGAGGGAGAGACCCAGTACTTC	CASIGLEGETQYF
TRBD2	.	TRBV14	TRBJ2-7	TGTGCCAGCAGCCAAGTAGGCGGGAGTTTCGAGCAGTACTTC	CASSQVGGSFEQYF
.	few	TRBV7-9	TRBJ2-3	TGTGCCAGCAGCCTAGGGAGTTATAACACAGATACGCAGTATTTT	CASSLGSYNTDTQYF
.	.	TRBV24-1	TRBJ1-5	TGTGCCACCAGTGACCCCGCGGATAGCAATCAGCCCCAGCATTTT	CATSDPADSNQPQHF
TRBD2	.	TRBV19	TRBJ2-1	TGTGCCACCGGACTAGCGAGCTCCTACAATGAGCAGTTCTTC	CATGLASSYNEQFF
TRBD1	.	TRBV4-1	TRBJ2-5	TGCGCCAGCAGCCAGCAACAGGGGTCGGAGACCCAGTACTTC	CASSQQQGSETQYF
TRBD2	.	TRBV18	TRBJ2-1	TGTGCCAGCTCACGCAGCGGGAGAGGGAGTGAGCAGTTCTTC	CASSRSGRGSEQFF
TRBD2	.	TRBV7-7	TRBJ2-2	TGTGCCAGCACCCCCCGACTAGCGGGAGGGCTAGTTTCCACCGGGGAGCTGTTTTTT	CASTPRLAGGLVSTGELFF
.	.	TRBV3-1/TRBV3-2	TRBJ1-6	TGTGCCAGCAGCCAAGATCCGATCTTTAGTTCTTCACCCCTCCACTTT	CASSQDPIFSSSPLHF
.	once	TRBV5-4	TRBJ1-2	TGTGCCAGCAGCTTGGGGGCAGGGAACGGGGGCTACACCTTC	CASSLGAGNGGYTF
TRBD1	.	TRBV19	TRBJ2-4	TGTGCCAGTAGCCTTCAGTCCCTTACAGGGGGGATGGCCAAAAACATTCAGTACTTC	CASSLQSLTGGMAKNIQYF
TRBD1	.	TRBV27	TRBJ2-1	TGTGCCAGCAGTGCATTACCCGGGACAGGGAATTATTACAATGAGCAGTTCTTC	CASSALPGTGNYYNEQFF
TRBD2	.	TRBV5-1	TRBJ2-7	TGCGCCAGCAGTCGTAATAGCGGGACCACGAACTACGAGCAGTACTTC	CASSRNSGTTNYEQYF
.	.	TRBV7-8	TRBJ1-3	TGTGCCAGCAGCTTAGATGGGCTGGGAAACACCATATATTTT	CASSLDGLGNTIYF
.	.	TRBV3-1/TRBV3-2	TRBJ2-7	TGTGCCAGCAGCCAAGAAGCCCGCGGCGAGCAGTACTTC	CASSQEARGEQYF
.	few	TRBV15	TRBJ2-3	TGTGCCACCAGCAGAGGAGCAGGGGGGATGACAGATACGCAGTATTTT	CATSRGAGGMTDTQYF
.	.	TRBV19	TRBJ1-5	TGTGCCAGTAGTATCACCCCGCGAGGCGATGAGGAGCATTTT	CASSITPRGDEEHF
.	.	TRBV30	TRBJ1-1	TGTGCCTGGAGTACCCCGGGGTTAATCGGTAACACTGAAGCTTTCTTT	CAWSTPGLIGNTEAFF
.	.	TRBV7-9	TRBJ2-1	TGTGCCAGCAGCTCCCGGCGGCATCAGGGGAATAATGAGCAGTTCTTC	CASSSRRHQGNNEQFF
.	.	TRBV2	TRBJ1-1	TGTGCCAGCAGTGAAGGGATTCAGGCGAACACTGAAGCTTTCTTT	CASSEGIQANTEAFF
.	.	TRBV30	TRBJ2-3	TGTGCCTGGAGTGGGAGGCACACAGATACGCAGTATTTT	CAWSGRHTDTQYF
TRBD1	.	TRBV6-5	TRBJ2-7	TGTGCCAGCAGGGAGGGGGGACAGGGCGGCGAGCAGTACTTC	CASREGGQGGEQYF
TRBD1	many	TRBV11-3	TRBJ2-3	TGTGCCAGCAGCGCCCGACAGGGCCGAGGAGATACGCAGTATTTT	CASSARQGRGDTQYF
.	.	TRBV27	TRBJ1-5	TGTGCCAGCAGTCCCCGGGTCGCCAGCAATCAGCCCCAGCATTTT	CASSPRVASNQPQHF
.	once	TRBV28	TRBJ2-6	TGTGCCAGCAGGCCCGTCCCTAGGGGGGCCAACGTCCTGACTTTC	CASRPVPRGANVLTF
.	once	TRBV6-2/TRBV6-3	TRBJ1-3	TGTGCCAGCAGCGACACGAGCTCTGGAAACACCATATATTTT	CASSDTSSGNTIYF
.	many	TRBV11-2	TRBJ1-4	TGTGCCAGCAGCCTTCAGGGGCGGAAACTGTTTTTT	CASSLQGRKLFF
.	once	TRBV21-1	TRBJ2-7	TGTGCCAGCAGCAAAGGACATTCCTCCTTATCCTACGAGCAGTACTTC	CASSKGHSSLSYEQYF
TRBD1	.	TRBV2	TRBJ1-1	TGTGCCAGCAGTGGGACAGGTTACGAAGCTTTCTTT	CASSGTGYEAFF